The 18 T cell receptor beta chains below were found in one sample sequenced in a study of T cells in Graves' hyperthyroidism and ophthalmopathy. RNA transcripts served as the template for amplifying TCR beta CDR3 regions. A set of HTBI primers served as the primers for a first-round RT-PCR of the TCR CDR3. TCRdb passed the multiplex PCR reads through MiXCR, listing each CDR3 protein once. Among approximately 610,000 distinct CDR3 sequences listed, roughly 17% were seen once. The sample was blood. The receptors derive from a woman aged 18 to 35 with Graves' hyperthyroidism.

This clonotype was seen a few times. The rearrangement uses TRBV12-3 or TRBV12-4 and TRBJ2-5; maybe TRBD2 (6 bases). The ends were cut back, 5 bases at V and 1 base at J, with 14 bases in the middle. This CDR3 contains 15 residues. CDR3 coding DNA: TGTGCCAGCAGTCCAACCCATAGCGGCCAAGAGACCCAGTACTTC. This encodes CASSPTHSGQETQYF.

This clonotype was seen more than once but under ten times. This chain connects TRBV10-3 to TRBJ1-1; TRBD1 agrees at 7 bases. Germline lookup yields CDR1 ENHRY and CDR2 SYGVKD. This CDR3 has 14 residues. V dropped 4 bases and J dropped 3; count of bases not matched to a gene: 5. In DNA, the CDR3 is TGTGCCATCAGTGCAGGACAGGCTGACACTGAAGCTTTCTTT. This sequence encodes CAISAGQADTEAFF.

This clonotype occurred a few times. The chain uses TRBV6-1 and TRBJ2-2; perhaps TRBD2 as D (5 bases). The CDR3 has 16 residues. In germline, CDR1 is MNHNS, CDR2 SASEGT. With 0 bases removed from V and 3 bases from J, the gap between germline ends came to 11 bases. The CDR3 nucleotides read TGTGCCAGCAGTGAAGCGGTTGGAGGAGACACCGGGGAGCTGTTTTTT. Translation gives CASSEAVGGDTGELFF.

This clonotype was seen a handful of times. V usage is TRBV20-1 and J usage is TRBJ1-6, with a tentative D call TRBD1 (5 bases). V lost 0 bases, J lost 7 bases, and 16 bases lay in between. Germline V gene data show CDR1 as DFQATT and CDR2 as SNEGSKA (reference sequence). The length of the CDR3 is 16 residues. The CDR3 DNA reads TGCAGTGCTAGAGATACTGGGCAGGGTTCGAATTCACCCCTCCACTTT. Amino acids: CSARDTGQGSNSPLHF.

The V and J genes are TRBV7-2 and TRBJ2-3; D not resolved. CDR3 length: 17 amino acids. CDR1 and CDR2 (germline): SGHTA, FQGNSA. Trimming left V 5 bases short and J 2 bases short, with 20 bases between. CDR3 sequence reads: CASSPHGGREPTDTQYF. The CDR3 DNA follows: TGTGCCAGCAGCCCTCATGGCGGACGCGAACCCACAGATACGCAGTATTTT.

This clonotype was recorded a few times. V and J are TRBV4-1 and TRBJ2-7; D perhaps matches TRBD2 (5 bases). The germline V and J ends were trimmed by 2 bases and 3 bases, with 17 bases remaining between them. In germline, CDR1 is MGHRA, CDR2 YSYEKL. This CDR3 is 16 amino acids long. CDR3 in DNA: TGCGCCAGCAGCCAAACAAAGGCCGGGGAGTACTACGAGCAGTACTTC. This translates into CASSQTKAGEYYEQYF.

The chain couples TRBV6-2 or TRBV6-3 to TRBJ2-4, with 7 bases aligning to TRBD1. This CDR3 has 15 amino acids. CDR1 is MNHEY, CDR2 SVGEGT, per germline. The V segment lost 6 bases and the J segment 10 bases; nucleotides outside the gene matches: 15. The CDR3 region is CASRAHRDRPWIQYF. The CDR3 bases are TGTGCCAGCAGAGCTCACCGGGACAGACCATGGATTCAGTACTTC.

This clonotype was picked up one time. A much larger clone differs from this one at a single base, so this may be a read error. The CDR3 DNA reads TGTGCCAGCCACTCCCGGGACAGGGGGCCTATGAGGTATGGCTACACCTTC. Protein sequence: CASHSRDRGPMRYGYTF. The rearrangement uses TRBV28 and TRBJ1-2, with 12 bases aligning to TRBD1. Trimming removed 8 bases from V and 5 bases from J; junction bases left unmatched: 15. The CDR3 totals 17 residues. Germline values: CDR1 MDHEN, CDR2 SYDVKM.

This clonotype was picked up many times. The V gene is TRBV29-1, the J gene TRBJ2-4; 9 nucleotides align to TRBD2. The trim removed 4 bases at V and 0 bases at J, leaving 13 bases unmatched. Germline assignment: CDR1 SQVTM and CDR2 ANQGSEA. The CDR3 contains 18 residues. The CDR3 loop reads CSVVGSGRNGGAKNIQYF. In DNA form, the CDR3 reads TGCAGCGTTGTTGGTAGCGGGAGAAACGGTGGAGCCAAAAACATTCAGTACTTC.

As for this clonotype: A much larger clone differs by one base, so this may be a read error. J is TRBJ2-3 and V is TRBV7-2, with 9 bases fitting TRBD2. After removal of 5 bases from V and 4 bases from J, the junction contained 7 bases not matched to a gene. The germline V gene has CDR1 SGHTA and CDR2 FQGNSA. This CDR3 spans 15 amino acids. The CDR3 loop is CASSPGLALADTQYF. As DNA, the CDR3 is TGTGCCAGCAGCCCAGGACTAGCGCTTGCAGATACGCAGTATTTT. The full variable domain, with the rest looked up from reference TRBV7-2 and TRBJ2-3, is GAGVSQSPSNKVTEKGKDVELRCDPISGHTALYWYRQSLGQGLEFLIYFQGNSAPDKSGLPSDRFSAERTGGSVSTLTIQRTQQEDSAVYLCASSPGLALADTQYFGPGTRLTVL.

There are many counts of this clonotype. The genes are TRBV6-1 and TRBJ2-5; 15 bases align to TRBD2. Trimming at V came to 4 bases and at J to 5 bases, leaving 2 bases not matched to a gene. The germline gives CDR1 MNHNS, CDR2 SASEGT. The CDR3 has 15 residues. The CDR3 protein is CASSGTSGGAETQYF. In DNA form, the CDR3 reads TGTGCCAGCAGTGGGACTAGCGGGGGGGCGGAGACCCAGTACTTC.

In the case of this clonotype: A read error is possible here, since a much larger clone lies one base away. The genes are TRBV11-2 and TRBJ1-4, with 8 bases lining up with TRBD1. The CDR3 spans 17 residues. Germline assignment: CDR1 SGHAT and CDR2 FQNNGV. CDR3: CVSSPEAGGDFFEKLFF. CDR3 nucleotides: TGTGTCAGCAGCCCCGAGGCAGGGGGCGATTTCTTTGAAAAACTGTTTTTT.

This clonotype was observed a handful of times. The chain joins TRBV18 to TRBJ2-7, with 8 positions matching TRBD1. Germline loops: CDR1 KGHSH, CDR2 LQKENI. This CDR3 has 15 amino acids. The V and J ends lost 5 bases and 5 bases, in that order; junction bases with no gene match: 11. The CDR3 loop is CASSDDYDRGDEQYF. The CDR3 region has the DNA TGTGCCAGCTCAGATGATTATGACAGGGGTGACGAGCAGTACTTC.

This clonotype has a count of ten or more. The chain joins TRBV20-1 to TRBJ1-5, with D perhaps matching TRBD1 (6 bases). The V gene lost 5 bases and the J gene lost 4 bases, with 12 bases spanning the gap. This CDR3 contains 13 residues. CDR1 and CDR2 from the germline V gene are DFQATT and SNEGSKA (reference sequence). The CDR3 protein is CSAHRRGNQPQHF. In nucleotides, the CDR3 is TGCAGTGCTCATCGCAGGGGAAATCAGCCCCAGCATTTT.

This clonotype occurred many times. The chain recombines TRBV12-3 or TRBV12-4 with TRBJ2-3; 12 nucleotides match TRBD2. V lost 4 bases, J lost 5 bases, and 13 bases stayed unmatched. CDR3 length: 18 amino acids. DNA for the CDR3: TGTGCCAGCAGTTCCAATAATCTAGCGGGAGGGCAGGGAGATACGCAGTATTTT. This encodes CASSSNNLAGGQGDTQYF.

Many counts were recorded for this clonotype. The chain is built from TRBV12-3 or TRBV12-4 and TRBJ1-4, with 8 bases identical to TRBD1. Trimming at V came to 1 base and at J to 8 bases, leaving 3 bases not matched to a gene. The CDR3 sequence is 14 residues long. The CDR3 nucleotides are TGTGCCAGCAGTTTAGGGGACAGGATCGAAAAACTGTTTTTT. This encodes CASSLGDRIEKLFF.

The chain has TRBV29-1 and TRBJ1-2, with D possibly matching TRBD1 (6 bases). The CDR3 totals 14 residues. CDR1 is SQVTM and CDR2 is ANQGSEA in the germline V gene. The germline V and J ends were trimmed by 3 bases and 4 bases, with 15 bases remaining between them. CDR3: CSVEGGQGSYGYTF. Written as DNA, the CDR3 is TGCAGCGTTGAGGGGGGGCAGGGAAGCTATGGCTACACCTTC. The full variable domain, its missing parts supplied by reference TRBV29-1 and TRBJ1-2, is SAVISQKPSRDICQRGTSLTIQCQVDSQVTMMFWYRQQPGQSLTLIATANQGSEATYESGFVIDKFPISRPNLTFSTLTVSNMSPEDSSIYLCSVEGGQGSYGYTFGSGTRLTVV.

This clonotype came up a few times. The gene calls are TRBV6-1 and TRBJ2-7, with D perhaps TRBD2 (5 bases). The CDR3 sequence is 13 residues long. V gave up 8 bases and J gave up 0 bases, with 11 bases separating them. Germline lookup yields CDR1 MNHNS and CDR2 SASEGT. CDR3 DNA sequence: TGTGCCAGCGGGAGCGCCGACTCCTACGAGCAGTACTTC. This encodes CASGSADSYEQYF.